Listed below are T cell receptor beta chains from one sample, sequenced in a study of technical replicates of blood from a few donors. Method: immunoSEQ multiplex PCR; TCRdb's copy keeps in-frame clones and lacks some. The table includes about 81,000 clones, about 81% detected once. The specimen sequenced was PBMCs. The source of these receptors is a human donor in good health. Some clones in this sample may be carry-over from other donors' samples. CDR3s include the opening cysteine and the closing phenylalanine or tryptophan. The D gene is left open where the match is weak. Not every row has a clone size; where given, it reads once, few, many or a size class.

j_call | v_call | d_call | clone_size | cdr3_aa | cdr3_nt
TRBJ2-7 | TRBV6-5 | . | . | CASSYSEGTDYEQYF | TGTGCCAGCAGTTACTCGGAGGGGACAGACTACGAGCAGTACTTC
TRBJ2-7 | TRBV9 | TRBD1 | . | CASSVRDSPYEQYF | TGTGCCAGCAGCGTCCGGGACAGCCCGTACGAGCAGTACTTC
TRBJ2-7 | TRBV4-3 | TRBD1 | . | CASSQEGLGTGIHEQYF | TGCGCCAGCAGCCAAGAAGGGTTGGGGACAGGTATCCACGAGCAGTACTTC
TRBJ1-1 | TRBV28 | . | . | CASSLSGGAEAFF | TGTGCCAGCAGTTTATCCGGAGGGGCTGAAGCTTTCTTT
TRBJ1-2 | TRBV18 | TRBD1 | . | CASSPGQSLTNYGYTF | TGTGCCAGCTCACCGGGACAGTCGCTTACTAACTATGGCTACACCTTC
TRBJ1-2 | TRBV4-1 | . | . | CASSQDNQAYGYTF | TGCGCCAGCAGCCAAGATAATCAGGCTTATGGCTACACCTTC
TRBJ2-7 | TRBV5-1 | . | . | CASGVAGQSYEQYF | TGCGCCAGCGGAGTGGCAGGGCAATCCTACGAGCAGTACTTC
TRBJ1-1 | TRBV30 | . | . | CAWSDVGGTEAFF | TGTGCCTGGAGCGATGTCGGGGGCACTGAAGCTTTCTTT
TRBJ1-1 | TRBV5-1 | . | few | CASSLDPGQMGEAFF | TGCGCCAGCAGCTTGGATCCCGGACAGATGGGGGAAGCTTTCTTT
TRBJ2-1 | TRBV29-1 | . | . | CSAGASDYNEQFF | TGCAGCGCCGGGGCTAGCGATTACAATGAGCAGTTCTTC
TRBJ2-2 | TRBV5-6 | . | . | CASSAAPRSGELFF | TGTGCCAGCAGCGCTGCGCCACGGTCCGGGGAGCTGTTTTTT
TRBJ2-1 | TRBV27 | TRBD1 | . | CASSQPGQSEQFF | TGTGCCAGCAGTCAACCGGGACAGAGTGAGCAGTTCTTC
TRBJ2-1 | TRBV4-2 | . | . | CASSQEVSAYNEQFF | TGTGCCAGCAGCCAAGAGGTGAGTGCTTACAATGAGCAGTTCTTC
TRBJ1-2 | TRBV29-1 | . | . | CSVDWQNGYTF | TGCAGCGTTGACTGGCAAAATGGCTACACCTTC
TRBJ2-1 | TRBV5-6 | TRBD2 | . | CASSPTSGGYYNEQFF | TGTGCCAGCAGTCCAACTAGCGGGGGGTATTACAATGAGCAGTTCTTC
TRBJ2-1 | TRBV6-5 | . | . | CASSPRQPYNEQFF | TGTGCCAGCAGCCCTCGACAACCCTACAATGAGCAGTTCTTC
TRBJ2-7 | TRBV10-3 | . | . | CAIEQAGEQYF | TGTGCCATCGAACAGGCTGGTGAGCAGTACTTC
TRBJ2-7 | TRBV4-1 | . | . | CASSSLTRYEQYF | TGCGCCAGCAGCTCACTCACGCGGTACGAGCAGTACTTC
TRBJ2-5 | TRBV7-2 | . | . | CASSLGQGETQYF | TGTGCCAGCAGCTTAGGGCAGGGTGAGACCCAGTACTTC
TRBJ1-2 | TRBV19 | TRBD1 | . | CASSTDHRGIDYGYTF | TGTGCCAGTAGTACCGACCACAGGGGTATCGACTATGGCTACACCTTC
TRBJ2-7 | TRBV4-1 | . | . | CASSHSQNYEQYF | TGCGCCAGCAGCCACTCACAAAACTACGAGCAGTACTTC
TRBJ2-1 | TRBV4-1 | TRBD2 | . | CASSQGSGGSLYNEQFF | TGCGCCAGCAGCCAGGGTAGCGGGGGATCTCTCTACAATGAGCAGTTCTTC
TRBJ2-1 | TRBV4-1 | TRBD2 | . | CASSQGGSGSFEQFF | TGCGCCAGCAGCCAAGGCGGAAGCGGGAGCTTTGAGCAGTTCTTC
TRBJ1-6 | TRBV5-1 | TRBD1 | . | CASSQRMTGGNSPLHF | TGCGCCAGCAGCCAGAGGATGACAGGGGGTAATTCACCCCTCCACTTT
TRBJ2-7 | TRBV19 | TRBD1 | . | CASSRQGAGYEQYF | TGTGCCAGTAGCAGACAGGGGGCTGGCTACGAGCAGTACTTC
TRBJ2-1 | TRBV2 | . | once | CATRLQERLNEQFF | TGTGCCACCAGGTTACAGGAAAGGCTCAATGAGCAGTTCTTC
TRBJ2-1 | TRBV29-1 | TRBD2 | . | CSVTPTSGSYNEQFF | TGCAGCGTTACGCCTACTAGCGGCTCCTACAATGAGCAGTTCTTC
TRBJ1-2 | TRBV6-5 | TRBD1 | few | CASRWDSYHGYTF | TGTGCCAGCCGCTGGGACAGCTATCATGGCTACACCTTC
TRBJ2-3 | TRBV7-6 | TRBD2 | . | CASSLDVILAGGTDTQYF | TGTGCCAGCAGCTTAGATGTTATACTAGCGGGGGGCACAGATACGCAGTATTTT
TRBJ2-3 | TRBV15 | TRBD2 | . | CATEAGGYPDTQYF | TGTGCCACCGAGGCGGGAGGGTACCCAGATACGCAGTATTTT
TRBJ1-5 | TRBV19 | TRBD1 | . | CASTGTGPLYGNQPQHF | TGTGCCAGTACCGGGACAGGTCCCCTCTATGGCAATCAGCCCCAGCATTTT
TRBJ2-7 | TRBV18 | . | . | CASSGTTGFEQYF | TGTGCCAGCTCAGGTACAACAGGGTTCGAGCAGTACTTC
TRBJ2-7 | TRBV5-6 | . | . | CASSLRSARRGREQYF | TGTGCCAGCAGCTTGCGATCAGCACGGAGAGGTCGCGAGCAGTACTTC
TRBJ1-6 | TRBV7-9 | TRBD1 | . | CASSLAKGAESPLHF | TGTGCCAGCAGCTTAGCGAAGGGGGCAGAATCACCCCTCCACTTT
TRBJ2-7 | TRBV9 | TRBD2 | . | CASTPGGGDSYEQYF | TGTGCCAGCACTCCAGGCGGGGGTGACTCCTACGAGCAGTACTTC
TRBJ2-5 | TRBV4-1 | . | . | CASSASPGREETQYF | TGCGCCAGCAGCGCAAGTCCAGGCAGGGAAGAGACCCAGTACTTC